This passage covers 18 T cell receptor beta chains from one sample sequenced in a study of cytotoxic CD8 clonotypes in ibrutinib-treated CLL. Clones were sequenced by immunoSEQ multiplex PCR, and TCRdb holds only the in-frame ones, with some missing. The data show about 300,000 clones, roughly three quarters seen once. This sample comprised PBMCs, obtained at disease progression, from a patient treated with ibrutinib. The receptors stem from a human donor with chronic lymphocytic leukemia.

The chain carries TRBV4-1 and TRBJ2-7, with 7 bases matching TRBD2. This CDR3 is 17 amino acids long. CDR1 and CDR2 (germline): MGHRA, YSYEKL. J gave up 2 bases and V 0 bases, and 10 bases lay outside the gene matches. CDR3 nucleotides: TGCGCCAGCAGCCAAGACCAACTAGCGCGGAGGACCTACGAGCAGTACTTC. Protein product: CASSQDQLARRTYEQYF.

V usage is TRBV23-1 and J usage is TRBJ1-6; 8 nucleotides agree with TRBD1. TRBV23-1 is recorded as an ORF, its role being uncertain. The CDR3 is made up of 15 amino acids. Losses at the gene ends were 0 bases for V and 6 bases for J; bases not matched to a gene: 1. In DNA form, the CDR3 reads TGCGCCAGCAGTCAATCAGGACAGGGTAATTCACCCCTCCACTTT. Its protein product is CASSQSGQGNSPLHF.

The V gene is TRBV19, the J gene TRBJ2-1; 10 bases agree with TRBD2. The CDR3 runs 13 residues. In germline, CDR1 is LNHDA, CDR2 SQIVND (reference sequence). V shed 6 bases and J 8 bases; nucleotides not matched to a gene: 4. The CDR3 DNA is TGTGCCAGTAGCTCCGGGACTAGCGATGAGCAGTTCTTC. This sequence encodes CASSSGTSDEQFF.

This chain uses TRBV28 with TRBJ2-7, with 10 bases fitting TRBD2. This CDR3 has 18 amino acids. CDR1 is MDHEN and CDR2 is SYDVKM in the germline V gene. The V segment lost 1 base and the J segment 0 bases; nucleotides outside the gene matches: 9. CDR3 protein: CASSLSPSGSFFSYEQYF. CDR3 nucleotide sequence: TGTGCCAGCAGTTTATCCCCTAGCGGGAGTTTTTTCTCCTACGAGCAGTACTTC.

The chain combines TRBV19 with TRBJ2-7, with 7 bases that match TRBD1. The length of the CDR3 is 19 residues. J lost 1 base, V lost 2 bases, and 17 bases had no gene match. Looked up from germline, CDR1 is LNHDA and CDR2 is SQIVND (reference sequence). CDR3 residues: CASSISHTGDESSSYEQYF. CDR3 bases: TGTGCCAGTAGTATATCTCATACAGGGGATGAATCTAGTTCCTACGAGCAGTACTTC.

The rearrangement links TRBV10-1 to TRBJ2-7; D might be TRBD1 (6 bases). The CDR3 loop spans 14 amino acids. Germline CDR1 WNHNN, CDR2 SYGVQD (reference sequence). Trimming took off 5 bases at V and 2 bases at J, with 13 bases between the two ends. The CDR3, as DNA: TGCGCCAGCAGTCCCAGGGGCGCGGCCTACGAGCAGTACTTC. This translates into CASSPRGAAYEQYF.

The CDR3 here is CAISESGGHGNEQFF. DNA of the CDR3: TGTGCCATCAGTGAGTCCGGGGGGCACGGCAATGAGCAGTTCTTC. The J gene is TRBJ2-1, the V gene TRBV10-3; a possible D gene is TRBD2 (7 bases). V was shortened by 0 bases and J by 6 bases, with 12 bases between the two germline ends. CDR3 length equals 15 residues. Germline lookup yields CDR1 ENHRY and CDR2 SYGVKD.

The genes are TRBV2 and TRBJ1-6; the match to TRBD1 covers 9 bases. This CDR3 comprises 13 residues. Germline lookup yields CDR1 SNHLY and CDR2 FYNNEI. CDR3 DNA sequence: TGTGCTACCGGGACAGGGTATAATTCACCCCTCCACTTT. It yields the protein CATGTGYNSPLHF.

The V gene is TRBV4-2, the J gene TRBJ2-1, with D perhaps matching TRBD1 (6 bases). The CDR3 sequence is 14 residues long. Germline values: CDR1 LGHNA, CDR2 YNFKEQ. Trimming shortened V by 0 bases and J by 10 bases, and 13 bases separated the two germline ends. The CDR3 bases are TGTGCCAGCAGCCAAGATTCAAGACAGGCCGAGCAGTTCTTC. This encodes CASSQDSRQAEQFF.

Only a few counts were recorded for this clone. The chain uses TRBV29-1 and TRBJ1-4, with a tentative D call TRBD1 (5 bases). Trimming took off 4 bases at V and 0 bases at J, with 6 bases between the two ends. This CDR3 region has 13 residues. From germline, CDR1 is SQVTM and CDR2 ANQGSEA. CDR3 protein: CSVGGATNEKLFF. As DNA, the CDR3 is TGCAGCGTTGGAGGGGCAACTAATGAAAAACTGTTTTTT. Full variable domain (rest looked up from reference TRBV29-1 and TRBJ1-4): SAVISQKPSRDICQRGTSLTIQCQVDSQVTMMFWYRQQPGQSLTLIATANQGSEATYESGFVIDKFPISRPNLTFSTLTVSNMSPEDSSIYLCSVGGATNEKLFFGSGTQLSVL.

The chain couples TRBV15 to TRBJ2-5; D is unclear. Per germline, CDR1 LNHNV and CDR2 YYDKDF (reference sequence). V lost 4 bases to trimming and J lost 3 bases, with 6 bases between them. This CDR3 has 12 residues. For the CDR3, the DNA is TGTGCCACCAGCATCTGGGAAGAGACCCAGTACTTC. It translates to CATSIWEETQYF.

This clone appeared a single time. This chain uses TRBV11-2 with TRBJ2-7; 7 nucleotides line up with TRBD2. CDR1 SGHAT and CDR2 FQNNGV come from the germline V gene. Trimming cost V 2 bases and J 2 bases; bases outside gene matches: 3. The CDR3 runs 14 residues. CDR3 region: CASSLRLAPYEQYF. The CDR3 bases are TGTGCCAGCAGCTTAAGACTAGCACCCTACGAGCAGTACTTC.

This chain links TRBV28 with TRBJ1-4, with D unresolved. Germline V CDR1 and CDR2: MDHEN, SYDVKM. The V gene lost 6 bases and the J gene lost 8 bases, with 13 bases spanning the gap. This CDR3 spans 13 amino acids. The CDR3 spells CASRITIGEKLFF. Written as DNA, the CDR3 is TGTGCCAGCAGAATAACCATCGGGGAAAAACTGTTTTTT.

J is TRBJ2-7 and V is TRBV5-6; 9 bases align to TRBD1. The CDR3 extends over 14 amino acids. J lost 5 bases, V lost 0 bases, and 3 bases had no gene match. In germline, CDR1 is SGHDT, CDR2 YYEEEE. Here the CDR3 DNA reads TGTGCCAGCAGCTTGGACAGGGGGCTCCACGAGCAGTACTTC. It encodes CASSLDRGLHEQYF. Using reference TRBV5-6 and TRBJ2-7 for the parts outside the CDR3, the full variable domain is DAGVTQSPTHLIKTRGQQVTLRCSPKSGHDTVSWYQQALGQGPQFIFQYYEEEERQRGNFPDRFSGHQFPNYSSELNVNALLLGDSALYLCASSLDRGLHEQYFGPGTRLTVT.

The chain links TRBV10-3 to TRBJ1-1; D is ambiguous. CDR1 is ENHRY, CDR2 SYGVKD, per germline. The germline V and J ends were trimmed by 6 bases and 1 base, with 18 bases remaining between them. The CDR3 consists of 16 residues. The CDR3 sequence is CAISGTGFGENTEAFF. CDR3 nucleotides: TGTGCCATCAGCGGCACGGGGTTCGGGGAGAACACTGAAGCTTTCTTT.

This chain joins TRBV9 and TRBJ2-7; 8 positions agree with TRBD2. The CDR3 extends over 15 amino acids. V shed 2 bases, J shed 0 bases, and the junction held 4 bases outside the gene matches. Germline-derived CDR1 and CDR2 are SGDLS and YYNGEE. CDR3 coding DNA: TGTGCCAGCAGCGTCTCTAGCGGGTTCTCCTACGAGCAGTACTTC. This translates into CASSVSSGFSYEQYF.

This clone was observed a handful of times. The chain recombines TRBV29-1 with TRBJ1-2; TRBD1 aligns across 7 bases. The ends lost 7 bases at V and 3 bases at J; junction bases unmatched: 2. The germline gives CDR1 SQVTM, CDR2 ANQGSEA. The CDR3 extends over 11 amino acids. The CDR3 spells CSGGTDYGYTF. The DNA for the CDR3 is TGCAGCGGGGGGACAGACTATGGCTACACCTTC.

This clone was detected a few times. This chain connects TRBV2 to TRBJ1-6, with 7 bases that match TRBD1. This CDR3 is 16 amino acids long. The ends lost 1 base at V and 10 bases at J; junction bases unmatched: 10. Per germline, CDR1 SNHLY and CDR2 FYNNEI. This CDR3 reads CASSEEGQQGVSPLHF. The CDR3 DNA is TGTGCCAGCAGTGAAGAGGGACAGCAAGGGGTATCACCCCTCCACTTT.